This T cell receptor (beta chain) was recorded in a study of T cell responses to AZD1222 COVID-19 vaccine. Background on the study: Whether given at about 4 or about 12 weeks, second doses were pooled.

Trimming took 2 bases from V and 13 from J; bases not matched to a gene: 10. Per the germline V gene, CDR1 is MGHRA and CDR2 is YSYEKL. CDR3 size: 15 residues. Study conclusions and caveats: Unmutated variant regions are reportedly the target of nearly half of TCRs that are spike-specific. Mostly white British, mostly female donors; authors suggested clonal diversity may be underestimated. Across the whole spike, CD4 TCRs peaked at regions 160-218 and 743-854.

TCRdb's copy holds only in-frame clones and misses some; the assay was immunoSEQ multiplex PCR. Among fewer than 150,000 clones, about 90% were seen once, and the ten largest hold roughly 1.5%. Worth noting for this clone: What it recognizes is unknown.

The clonotype comes from an adult in good health. The chain has TRBV4-1 and TRBJ2-3; 12 nucleotides align to TRBD2. The specimen comprised peripheral blood, sampled on day 0 of AZD1222 vaccination. The CDR3 here is CASSQLTSGGPPEYF. The CDR3, as DNA: TGCGCCAGCAGCCAACTTACTAGCGGGGGGCCCCCCGAGTATTTT.